The T cell receptor (beta chain) under discussion was sequenced for a study of blood T cell repertoires in COVID-19. Across the study: Samples taken during acute and convalescent COVID-19 were collected in the United States, Italy and Spain.

Germline CDR1 LGHDT, CDR2 YNNKEL (reference sequence). The CDR3 is 16 amino acids. The V end was cut by 1 base, the J end by 0 bases, with 7 bases between. In the authors' methods: It was from reference gene primer amplification that nucleated cell counts were estimated. Repertoires were generated with immunoSEQ multiplex PCR, while TCRdb's copy carries only in-frame clones and drops some. V and J calls and clone size are copied from that table; D and trimming were computed from the DNA. The repertoire consists of approximately 130,000 clones, with around 79% occurring once and the leading ten covering around 18%.

This chain uses TRBV3-1 (or the pseudogene TRBV3-2) with TRBJ1-6, with no clear D. The sample was peripheral blood. The sequence came from an elderly man with acute or convalescent COVID-19. CDR3 sequence: CASSQVQASYNSPLHF. The CDR3 DNA reads TGTGCCAGCAGCCAAGTTCAGGCCTCCTATAATTCACCCCTCCACTTT.